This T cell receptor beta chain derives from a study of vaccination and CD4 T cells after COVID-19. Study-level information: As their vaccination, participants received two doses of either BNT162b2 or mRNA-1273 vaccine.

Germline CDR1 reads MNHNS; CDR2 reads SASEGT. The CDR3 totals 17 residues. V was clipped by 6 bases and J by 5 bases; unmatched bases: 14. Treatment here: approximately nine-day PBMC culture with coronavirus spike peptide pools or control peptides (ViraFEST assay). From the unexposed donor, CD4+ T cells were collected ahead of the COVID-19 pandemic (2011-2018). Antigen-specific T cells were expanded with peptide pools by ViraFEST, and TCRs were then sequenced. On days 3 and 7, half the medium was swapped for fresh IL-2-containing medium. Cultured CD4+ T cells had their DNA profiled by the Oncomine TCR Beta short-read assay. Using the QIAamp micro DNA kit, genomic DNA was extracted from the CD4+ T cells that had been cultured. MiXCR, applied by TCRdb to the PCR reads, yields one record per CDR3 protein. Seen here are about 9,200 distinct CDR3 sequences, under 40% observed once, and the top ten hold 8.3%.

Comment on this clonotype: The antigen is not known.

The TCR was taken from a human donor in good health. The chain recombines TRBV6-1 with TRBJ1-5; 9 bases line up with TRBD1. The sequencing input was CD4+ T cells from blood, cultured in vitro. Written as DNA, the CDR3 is TGTGCCAGCAGACCCCAATCATACGACAGGGGGTATCAGCCCCAGCATTTT. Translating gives CASRPQSYDRGYQPQHF.